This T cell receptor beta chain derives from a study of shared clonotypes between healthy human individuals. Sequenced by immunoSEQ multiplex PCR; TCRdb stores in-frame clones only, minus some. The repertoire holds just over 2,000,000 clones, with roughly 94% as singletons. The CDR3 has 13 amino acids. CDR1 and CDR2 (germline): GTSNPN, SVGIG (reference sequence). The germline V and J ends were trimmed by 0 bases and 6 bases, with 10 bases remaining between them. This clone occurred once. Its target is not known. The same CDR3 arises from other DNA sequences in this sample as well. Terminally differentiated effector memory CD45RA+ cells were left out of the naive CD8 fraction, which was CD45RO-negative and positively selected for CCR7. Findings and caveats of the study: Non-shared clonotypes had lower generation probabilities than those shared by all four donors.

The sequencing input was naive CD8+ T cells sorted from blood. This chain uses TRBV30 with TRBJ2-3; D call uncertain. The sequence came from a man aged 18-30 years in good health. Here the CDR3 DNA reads TGTGCCTGGAGTGTACTTCGAGCGGATACGCAGTATTTT. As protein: CAWSVLRADTQYF. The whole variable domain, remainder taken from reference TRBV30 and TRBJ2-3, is SQTIHQWPATLVQPVGSPLSLECTVEGTSNPNLYWYRQAAGRGLQLLFYSVGIGQISSEVPQNLSASRPQDRQFILSSKKLLLSDSGFYLCAWSVLRADTQYFGPGTRLTVL.